These T cell receptor beta chains were read from a single sample in a study of T cells in Graves' hyperthyroidism and ophthalmopathy. TCRdb itself ran the multiplex PCR reads through MiXCR, one entry per CDR3 protein. Among approximately 700,000 distinct CDR3 sequences, 40% to 55% were seen once, and the ten largest hold roughly 6.5%. Sequencing input: peripheral blood or thyroid tissue (not recorded which). These receptors were taken from an adult man with Graves' disease, either hyperthyroidism or ophthalmopathy (not recorded which). Both conserved end residues are part of each CDR3. A D gene is named only where the DNA matches it firmly. The size of a clone is reported for some rows only, either as once, few or many, or as a class for expanded clones.

TRBJ2-5	TRBV20-1	TRBD1	-	CSASQPGQGQETQYF	TGCAGTGCTAGCCAGCCTGGACAGGGCCAAGAGACCCAGTACTTC
TRBJ1-5	TRBV2	-	few	CASSLVSAGQPQHF	TGTGCCAGCAGTTTAGTCTCAGCAGGTCAGCCCCAGCATTTT
TRBJ2-7	TRBV2	-	many	CASSEEEKQYF	TGTGCCAGCAGTGAGGAGGAGAAGCAGTACTTC
TRBJ1-6	TRBV10-3	-	-	CASSYRTLYNSPPHF	TGTGCCAGCAGTTATCGGACACTTTATAATTCACCCCCCCACTTT
TRBJ2-1	TRBV24-1	TRBD2	-	CATGRASGYNEQFF	TGTGCCACCGGGCGGGCTAGCGGCTACAATGAGCAGTTCTTC
TRBJ2-5	TRBV7-8	-	-	CASSPQGLSETQYF	TGTGCCAGCAGCCCCCAGGGACTTTCAGAGACCCAGTACTTC
TRBJ2-7	TRBV29-1	TRBD2	few	CSVRGRLAGENEQYF	TGCAGCGTGAGAGGGCGACTAGCGGGAGAGAACGAGCAGTACTTC
TRBJ2-2	TRBV5-4	TRBD2	few	CASSLDPGLAGTGELFF	TGTGCCAGCAGCTTGGACCCGGGACTAGCGGGCACCGGGGAGCTGTTTTTT
TRBJ1-1	TRBV7-2	TRBD1	few	CASSLGQGWTEAFF	TGTGCCAGCAGCTTAGGACAGGGTTGGACTGAAGCTTTCTTT
TRBJ2-7	TRBV20-1	-	many	CSATDSSYEQYF	TGCAGTGCTACGGACAGTTCCTACGAGCAGTACTTC
TRBJ2-7	TRBV24-1	-	few	CATRDLSYEQYF	TGTGCCACCAGGGACCTGTCCTACGAGCAGTACTTC
TRBJ1-2	TRBV12-3/TRBV12-4	-	-	CASSPGELDGYTF	TGTGCCAGCAGTCCGGGGGAGTTGGATGGCTACACCTTC
TRBJ1-2	TRBV6-5	TRBD1	-	CAISYRDRAAYGYTF	TGTGCCATCAGTTACAGGGACAGGGCGGCCTATGGCTACACCTTC
TRBJ2-7	TRBV7-8	-	-	CASSLRGAPTYEQYF	TGTGCCAGCAGTTTACGTGGGGCACCCACCTACGAGCAGTACTTC
TRBJ1-5	TRBV12-3/TRBV12-4	-	-	CASSLGRPGRNQPQHF	TGTGCCAGCAGTTTAGGCCGCCCAGGGCGCAATCAGCCCCAGCATTTT
TRBJ1-4	TRBV10-3	TRBD1	few	CAISERKSDRALFF	TGTGCCATCAGTGAGAGAAAATCGGACAGGGCCCTGTTTTTT
TRBJ2-7	TRBV2	-	-	CASSEMGVLNEQYF	TGTGCCAGCAGTGAAATGGGGGTGCTAAACGAGCAGTACTTC
TRBJ1-1	TRBV25-1	-	few	CASLVEMNTEAFF	TGTGCCAGCCTGGTGGAGATGAACACTGAAGCTTTCTTT
TRBJ2-7	TRBV7-3	TRBD1	many	CASSLSTGTGSNEQYF	TGTGCCAGCAGCTTATCCACGGGGACAGGGAGCAACGAGCAGTACTTC
TRBJ1-1	TRBV5-1	-	few	CASSLASGGSTEAFF	TGCGCCAGCAGCTTGGCCTCGGGGGGAAGTACTGAAGCTTTCTTT
TRBJ2-2	TRBV10-3	-	-	CAIRQSTGELFF	TGTGCCATCAGACAGAGTACCGGGGAGCTGTTTTTT
TRBJ1-5	TRBV9	TRBD1	-	CASSGTGGADQPQHF	TGTGCCAGCAGCGGGACAGGGGGCGCGGATCAGCCCCAGCATTTT
TRBJ1-3	TRBV7-9	-	few	CASSLYGSSGNTIYF	TGTGCCAGCAGCTTGTACGGAAGCTCTGGAAACACCATATATTTT
TRBJ1-2	TRBV29-1	TRBD1	many	CSTLNRDSEYYGYTF	TGCAGCACCCTAAACCGGGACAGTGAATACTATGGCTACACCTTC
TRBJ1-1	TRBV2	-	few	CASSQGTLGTEAFF	TGTGCCAGCAGCCAAGGGACCTTGGGCACTGAAGCTTTCTTT
TRBJ1-1	TRBV5-4	-	-	CASSFNKIEAFF	TGTGCCAGCAGCTTCAACAAAATAGAAGCTTTCTTT
TRBJ2-5	TRBV19	-	-	CASSIEGTQETQYF	TGTGCCAGTAGTATAGAAGGGACCCAAGAGACCCAGTACTTC
TRBJ1-1	TRBV19	-	few	CASSPSRGTEAFF	TGTGCCAGTAGTCCCTCCAGGGGCACTGAAGCTTTCTTT
TRBJ1-6	TRBV29-1	TRBD1	-	CSVAGGSYNSPLHF	TGCAGCGTTGCAGGGGGCAGCTATAATTCACCCCTCCACTTT
TRBJ2-7	TRBV7-9	TRBD1	-	CASSFRDSYYEQYF	TGTGCCAGCAGCTTCCGGGACAGTTACTACGAGCAGTACTTC
TRBJ2-7	TRBV7-8	-	-	CASSSAGGGTFYEQYF	TGTGCCAGCAGCTCAGCAGGGGGGGGGACTTTTTACGAGCAGTACTTC
TRBJ1-5	TRBV5-1	-	few	CASSPAPGTLNQPQHF	TGCGCCAGCAGCCCGGCTCCAGGGACCCTCAATCAGCCCCAGCATTTT
TRBJ1-1	TRBV29-1	-	many	CSWAENTEAFF	TGCAGCTGGGCGGAAAACACTGAAGCTTTCTTT
TRBJ1-1	TRBV7-8	-	many	CASSSRDGANTEAFF	TGTGCCAGCAGCTCGAGGGACGGTGCGAACACTGAAGCTTTCTTT
TRBJ1-1	TRBV7-8	TRBD1	-	CASSGTDEAFF	TGTGCCAGCAGCGGGACAGATGAAGCTTTCTTT
TRBJ2-7	TRBV10-3	-	many	CAISTQGRPYEQYF	TGTGCCATCAGTACACAGGGGAGGCCCTACGAGCAGTACTTC
TRBJ2-7	TRBV7-9	TRBD2	-	CASKPGLAGDAYEQYF	TGTGCCAGCAAACCGGGACTAGCGGGTGATGCCTACGAGCAGTACTTC
TRBJ2-5	TRBV2	TRBD1	-	CAQTGVETQYF	TGTGCTCAGACAGGGGTGGAGACCCAGTACTTC
TRBJ1-1	TRBV2	-	-	CASEPTGLTEAFF	TGTGCCAGCGAGCCAACAGGGCTCACTGAAGCTTTCTTT
TRBJ1-5	TRBV20-1	TRBD1	once	CSAPDRGPDSNQPQHF	TGCAGTGCGCCGGACAGGGGGCCCGATAGCAATCAGCCCCAGCATTTT